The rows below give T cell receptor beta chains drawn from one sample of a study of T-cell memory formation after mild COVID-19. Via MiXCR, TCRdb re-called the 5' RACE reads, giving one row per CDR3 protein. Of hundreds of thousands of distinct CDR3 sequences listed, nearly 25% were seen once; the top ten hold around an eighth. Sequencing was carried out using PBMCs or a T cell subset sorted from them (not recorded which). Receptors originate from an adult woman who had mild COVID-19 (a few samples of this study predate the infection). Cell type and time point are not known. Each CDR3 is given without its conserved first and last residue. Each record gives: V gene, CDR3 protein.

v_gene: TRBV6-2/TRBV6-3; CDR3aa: ASSYTRGVAYEQY
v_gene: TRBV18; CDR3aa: ASSPGYSNQPQH
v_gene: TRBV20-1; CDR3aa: SGGNGLSYEQY
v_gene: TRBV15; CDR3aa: ATSTQAGNFYEQY
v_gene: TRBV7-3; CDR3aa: ASSLRSGDTDTQY
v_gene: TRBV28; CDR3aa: ASSLGSVVLAKNIQY
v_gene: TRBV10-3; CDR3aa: AISRTGGNTGELF
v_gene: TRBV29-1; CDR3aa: SVEGTVGYEQY
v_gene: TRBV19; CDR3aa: ASSLGTSPDTQY
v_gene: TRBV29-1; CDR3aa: SEGRAYGYT
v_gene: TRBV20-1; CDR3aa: SARPGLRVINEQF
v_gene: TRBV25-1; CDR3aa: ASSEVSGRSYNEQF
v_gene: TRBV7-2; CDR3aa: ASSLTLGRDGTGELF
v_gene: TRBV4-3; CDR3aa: ASSQDITIRNIQY
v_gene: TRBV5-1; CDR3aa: ASSLVGQVPGNTEAF
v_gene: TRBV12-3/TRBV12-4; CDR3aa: ASSSRTGLTEAF
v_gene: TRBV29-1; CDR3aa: SVVRGAETKQY
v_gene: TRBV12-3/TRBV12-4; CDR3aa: ASSTRGPSGANVLT
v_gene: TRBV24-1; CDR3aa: ATSDFEGGRGGTDTQY
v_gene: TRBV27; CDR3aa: ASSLKPRQHTGELF
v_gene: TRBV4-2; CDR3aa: ASSQVENEVNEQF
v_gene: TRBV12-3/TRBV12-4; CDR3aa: ASSLGSNSPLH
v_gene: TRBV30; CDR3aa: AWSDQETQY
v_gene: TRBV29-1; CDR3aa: SVLQGADEKLF
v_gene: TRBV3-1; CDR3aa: ASRDGGLGGYT
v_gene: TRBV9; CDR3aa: ASSVAPEDNEQF
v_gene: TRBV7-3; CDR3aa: ASSSTGNSTDTQY
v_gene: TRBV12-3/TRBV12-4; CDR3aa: ASSLGHGGWTEAF
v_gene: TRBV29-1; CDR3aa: SGGQLNTEAF
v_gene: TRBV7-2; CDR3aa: ASSKLAGGPGAQY
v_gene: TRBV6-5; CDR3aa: ASSRTGLRNTEAF
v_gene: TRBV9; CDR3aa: ASSVAGSVVNEQF
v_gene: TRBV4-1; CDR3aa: ASSQPVAGASSYEQY
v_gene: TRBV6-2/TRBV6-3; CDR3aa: ASSWAGSYEQY
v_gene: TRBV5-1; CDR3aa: ASSYRDRENSPLH
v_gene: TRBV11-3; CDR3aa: ASSPGADGYGYT
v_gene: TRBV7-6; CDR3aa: ASSLERGAGNEQF
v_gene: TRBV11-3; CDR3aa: ASSFSGVNTEAF
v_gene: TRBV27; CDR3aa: ASSLTWDRDSYEQY
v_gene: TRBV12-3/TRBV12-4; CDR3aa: ASSSPYYEQY
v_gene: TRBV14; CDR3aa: ASSRDSLLNYGYT
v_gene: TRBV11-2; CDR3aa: ASQEDTQY
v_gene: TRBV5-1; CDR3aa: ASSPGQRGSDTQY
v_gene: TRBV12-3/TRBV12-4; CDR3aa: ASSLTKLTGPTYEQY
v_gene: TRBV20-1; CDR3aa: SARATSPGQGHSNYGYT
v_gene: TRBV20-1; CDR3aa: SAPSGTSGGANEQY
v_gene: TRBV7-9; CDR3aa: ASSQDYSRGFEQF
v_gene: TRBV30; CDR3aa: AWSPGQGQETQY
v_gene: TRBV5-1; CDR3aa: ASSFRGGSQETQY
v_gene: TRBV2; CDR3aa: ASSGPGTGQPQH
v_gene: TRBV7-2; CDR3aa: ASSPGGPLTDTQY
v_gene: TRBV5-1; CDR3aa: ASSDNHTEWCRRKNCF
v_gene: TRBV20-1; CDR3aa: SARPPTTYRGRNTEAF
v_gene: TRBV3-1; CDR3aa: ASSQVAETQY
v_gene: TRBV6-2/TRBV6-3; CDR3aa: ASSYQGFTNYGYT
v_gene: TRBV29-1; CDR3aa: SVRRQAQY
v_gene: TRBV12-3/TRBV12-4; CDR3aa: ASSSGYRTDTQY
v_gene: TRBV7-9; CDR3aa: ASSPTRGVDTQY
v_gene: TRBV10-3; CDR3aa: AISESSALAGKTQY
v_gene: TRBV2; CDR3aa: ASSETGASTDTQY